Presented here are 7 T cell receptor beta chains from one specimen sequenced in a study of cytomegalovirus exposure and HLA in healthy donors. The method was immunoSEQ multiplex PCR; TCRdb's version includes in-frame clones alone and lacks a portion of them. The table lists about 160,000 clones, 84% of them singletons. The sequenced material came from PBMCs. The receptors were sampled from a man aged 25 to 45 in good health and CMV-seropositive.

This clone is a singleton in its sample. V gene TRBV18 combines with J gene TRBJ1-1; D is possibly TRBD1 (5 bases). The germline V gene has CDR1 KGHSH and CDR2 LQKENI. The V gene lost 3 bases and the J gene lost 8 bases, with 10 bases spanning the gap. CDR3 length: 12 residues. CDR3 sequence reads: CASSPPPGEAFF. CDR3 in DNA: TGTGCCAGCTCACCTCCCCCAGGGGAAGCTTTCTTT.

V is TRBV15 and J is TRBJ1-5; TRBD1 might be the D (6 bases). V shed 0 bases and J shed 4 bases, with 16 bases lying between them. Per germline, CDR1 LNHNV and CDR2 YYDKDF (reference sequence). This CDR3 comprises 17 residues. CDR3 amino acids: CATSRESGTGRNQPQHF. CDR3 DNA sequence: TGTGCCACCAGCAGAGAGTCGGGAACAGGGCGTAATCAGCCCCAGCATTTT.

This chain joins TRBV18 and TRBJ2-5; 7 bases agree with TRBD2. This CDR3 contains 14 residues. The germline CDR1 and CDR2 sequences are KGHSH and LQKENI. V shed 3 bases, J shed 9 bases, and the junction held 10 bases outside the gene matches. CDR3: CASSPPGLREAQYF. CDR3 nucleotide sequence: TGTGCCAGCTCACCGCCGGGACTAAGAGAAGCCCAGTACTTC.

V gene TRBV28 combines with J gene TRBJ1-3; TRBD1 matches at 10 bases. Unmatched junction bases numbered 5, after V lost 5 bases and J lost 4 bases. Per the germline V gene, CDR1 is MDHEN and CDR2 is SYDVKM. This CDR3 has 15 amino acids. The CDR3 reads CASSPLTGGGNTIYF. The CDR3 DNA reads TGTGCCAGCAGTCCACTGACAGGGGGCGGAAACACCATATATTTT.

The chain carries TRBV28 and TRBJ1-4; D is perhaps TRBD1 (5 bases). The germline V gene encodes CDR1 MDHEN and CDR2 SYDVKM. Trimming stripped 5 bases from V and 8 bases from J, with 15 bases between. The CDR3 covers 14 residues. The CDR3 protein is CASSTTQEGEKLFF. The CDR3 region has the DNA TGTGCCAGCAGTACCACACAGGAGGGAGAAAAACTGTTTTTT.

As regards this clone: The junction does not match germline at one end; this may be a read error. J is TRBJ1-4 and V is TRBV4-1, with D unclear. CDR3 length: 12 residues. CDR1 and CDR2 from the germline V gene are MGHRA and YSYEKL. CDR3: CASSQDYEKLFF. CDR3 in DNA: TGCGCCAGCAGCCAAGACTATGAAAAGCTGTTTTTT.

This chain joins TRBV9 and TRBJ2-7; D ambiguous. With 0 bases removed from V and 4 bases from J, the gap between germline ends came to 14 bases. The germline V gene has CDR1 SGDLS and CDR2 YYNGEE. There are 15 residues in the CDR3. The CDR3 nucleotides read TGTGCCAGCAGCGTAGGGTACCAGGTAGTTTACGAGCAGTACTTC. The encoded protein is CASSVGYQVVYEQYF.